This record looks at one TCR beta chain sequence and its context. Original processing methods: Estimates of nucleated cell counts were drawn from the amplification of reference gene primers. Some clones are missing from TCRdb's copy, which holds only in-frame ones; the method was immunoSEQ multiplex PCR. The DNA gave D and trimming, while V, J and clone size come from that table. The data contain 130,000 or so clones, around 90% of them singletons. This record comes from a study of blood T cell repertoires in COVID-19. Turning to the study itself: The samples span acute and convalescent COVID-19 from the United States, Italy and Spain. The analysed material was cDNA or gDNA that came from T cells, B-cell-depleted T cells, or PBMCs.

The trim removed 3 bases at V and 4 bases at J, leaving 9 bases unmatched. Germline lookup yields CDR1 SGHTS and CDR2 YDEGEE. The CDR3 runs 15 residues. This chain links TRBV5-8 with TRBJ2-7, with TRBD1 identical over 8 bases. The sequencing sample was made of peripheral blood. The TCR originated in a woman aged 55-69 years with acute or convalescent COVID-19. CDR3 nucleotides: TGTGCCAGCAGCTCACCTGACAGGGGTTGGTACGAGCAGTACTTC. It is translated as CASSSPDRGWYEQYF.